This is a list of T cell receptor beta chains from one sample in a study of shared clonotypes between healthy human individuals. Measured with immunoSEQ multiplex PCR; TCRdb has only the in-frame clones, and not every one. The sample shows about 1 million clones, 75% of them seen only once. Sequenced input: memory CD4+ T cells sorted from blood. Receptors originate from a man younger than 35 in good health. Both conserved end residues are trimmed from each CDR3. Size values are once, few and many counts, or a class for expanded clones, and some rows have none.

>TRBV2|-
ASTTRSENGYT
>TRBV2|-
ASSEAQSNTGELF
>TRBV7-2|-
ASSWDPDTEAF
>TRBV18|-
ASSPAGTGANEQF
>TRBV28|-
ASSLLSYEQY
>TRBV2|-
ASSDQGGQETQY
>TRBV4-3|few
ASSQDWDRATDTQY
>TRBV27|-
ASSLGGQGGRSNQPQH
>TRBV30|-
AWSVLMIEENETQY
>TRBV29-1|few
SVGGTSSSYEQY
>TRBV7-7|few
ASSVREYAGELF
>TRBV2|-
ASTTLPSPLH
>TRBV5-1|-
ASSLGYTEAF
>TRBV18|few
ASSPVQGIAYEQY
>TRBV27|-
ASSLEGSNYGYT
>TRBV7-2|-
ASSPAGVITYNEQF